The sequence of this T cell receptor (beta chain) was determined in a study of OX40 agonist ivuxolimab in advanced cancers. Study summary: Prior checkpoint blockade (anti-PD-1, anti-PD-L1 or anti-CTLA-4) was permitted; 40% had it. Findings of the study overall: Clonal expansion was among the lowest in partial responders at 0.1-3.0 mg/kg, especially CD8+.

Notes on this clone: Its cognate antigen is unknown.

The CDR3 loop spans 14 amino acids. CDR1 is SGHRS and CDR2 is YFSETQ in the germline V gene. J gave up 4 bases and V 0 bases, and 4 bases lay outside the gene matches. The repertoire was sequenced with immunoSEQ multiplex PCR; TCRdb's copy has only in-frame clones and lacks some. The table lists around 140,000 clones, about 92% of them singletons, with approximately 1% in the top ten. The chain carries TRBV5-1 and TRBJ2-7, with 7 nucleotides matching TRBD2. The sequence was collected from an adult with an advanced solid tumor such as melanoma, head and neck, liver or kidney cancer. This specimen was CD4+ or CD8+ T cells sorted from blood, taken in a trial of the OX40 agonist ivuxolimab. The CDR3 sequence is CASSLERGSYEQYF. CDR3 bases: TGCGCCAGCAGCTTGGAGCGGGGATCGTACGAGCAGTACTTC.